One sample yielded the 2 T cell receptor beta chains listed below, sequenced in a study of cytomegalovirus exposure and HLA in healthy donors. Use of 60 Vbeta and 13 Jbeta primers characterized the PCR. Assay used: immunoSEQ multiplex PCR; TCRdb lists only in-frame clones, some missing. The table has over 130,000 clones, 70% to 85% seen once; the top ten hold about 1.5%. Sequencing used PBMCs. These receptors were taken from a young man in good health and CMV-seropositive.

About this clone itself: Different DNA sequences within this sample yield the same CDR3. V usage is TRBV28 and J usage is TRBJ1-5; D ambiguous. V was trimmed by 9 bases and J by 5 bases, leaving 11 bases between them. In germline, CDR1 is MDHEN, CDR2 SYDVKM. The CDR3 is made up of 12 amino acids. CDR3 region: CASTQEDQPQHF. In DNA, the CDR3 is TGTGCCAGTACTCAAGAGGATCAGCCCCAGCATTTT. Looking up the rest from reference TRBV28 and TRBJ1-5 gives the full variable domain: DVKVTQSSRYLVKRTGEKVFLECVQDMDHENMFWYRQDPGLGLRLIYFSYDVKMKEKGDIPEGYSVSREKKERFSLILESASTNQTSMYLCASTQEDQPQHFGDGTRLSIL.

J is TRBJ1-1 and V is TRBV27, with a tentative D call TRBD1 (6 bases). The germline V and J ends were trimmed by 2 bases and 0 bases, with 16 bases remaining between them. Germline V CDR1 and CDR2: MNHEY, SMNVEV (reference sequence). This CDR3 region has 17 residues. CDR3 bases: TGTGCCAGCAGTTTACAGGGACAAGACATCATGAACACTGAAGCTTTCTTT. It translates to CASSLQGQDIMNTEAFF.